This is a list of T cell receptor beta chains from one sample in a study of tumor-infiltrating lymphocytes in primary liver carcinoma. One entry per CDR3 protein, called by TCRdb with MiXCR from the multiplex PCR reads. The top ten clones hold roughly 6.8% of a sample with almost 200,000 distinct CDR3 sequences, approximately 65% of them seen once. The sample comprised peripheral blood. The receptors were gathered from a woman aged 55-69 years with primary liver carcinoma and hepatitis B virus infection. The CDR3 runs from the conserved cysteine through the conserved F or W. Fields, in order: V gene, CDR3 length, J gene, CDR3 protein.

v_gene: TRBV7-9; len: 15; j_gene: .; CDR3aa: CASSSRQGLTDTQHF
v_gene: TRBV5-1; len: 14; j_gene: TRBJ2-3; CDR3aa: CASGHSGRSDTQCF
v_gene: TRBV11-2; len: 13; j_gene: TRBJ2-1; CDR3aa: CVSETGRYNEQFF
v_gene: TRBV11-2; len: 16; j_gene: TRBJ1-6; CDR3aa: CASSLEYRWSNSPLHF
v_gene: TRBV5-4; len: 15; j_gene: TRBJ2-6; CDR3aa: CASSFTGSGANVLTF
v_gene: TRBV5-4; len: 14; j_gene: TRBJ2-3; CDR3aa: CASSYGRGRDTQYF
v_gene: TRBV5-1; len: 14; j_gene: TRBJ2-1; CDR3aa: CASSLRQSNNEQFF
v_gene: TRBV11-2; len: 13; j_gene: TRBJ1-2; CDR3aa: CANGSGQGYGYTF
v_gene: TRBV25-1; len: 17; j_gene: TRBJ2-4; CDR3aa: CAGSGGLAGDPKNIQYF
v_gene: TRBV29-1; len: 13; j_gene: TRBJ2-5; CDR3aa: CSVEDTGMETQYF
v_gene: TRBV6-5; len: 14; j_gene: TRBJ2-3; CDR3aa: CASTPIGHTDTQYF
v_gene: TRBV14; len: 13; j_gene: TRBJ1-1; CDR3aa: CASSRDVNTQAFF
v_gene: TRBV6-1; len: 15; j_gene: TRBJ1-2; CDR3aa: CASSEVVLGGYGYTF
v_gene: TRBV12-3/TRBV12-4; len: 13; j_gene: TRBJ2-4; CDR3aa: CASSPGPLNIQYF
v_gene: TRBV7-8; len: 17; j_gene: TRBJ2-1; CDR3aa: CASGPPGKGLPYNEQFF
v_gene: TRBV11-2; len: 15; j_gene: TRBJ2-1; CDR3aa: CASNFTGSSYNEQFF
v_gene: TRBV4-2; len: 16; j_gene: TRBJ2-1; CDR3aa: CASSGQGRASYNEQFF
v_gene: TRBV6-5; len: 14; j_gene: TRBJ1-2; CDR3aa: CASRCRMGNYGYTF